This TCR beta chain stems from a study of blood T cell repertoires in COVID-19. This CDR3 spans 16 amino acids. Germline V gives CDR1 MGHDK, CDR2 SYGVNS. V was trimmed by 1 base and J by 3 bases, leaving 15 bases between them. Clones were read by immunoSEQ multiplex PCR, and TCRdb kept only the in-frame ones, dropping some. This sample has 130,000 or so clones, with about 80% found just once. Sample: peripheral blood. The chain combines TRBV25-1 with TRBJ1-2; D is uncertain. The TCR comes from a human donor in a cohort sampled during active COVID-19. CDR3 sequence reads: CASSESPGRPDYGYTF. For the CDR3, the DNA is TGTGCCAGCAGTGAATCCCCGGGTAGGCCGGACTATGGCTACACCTTC.